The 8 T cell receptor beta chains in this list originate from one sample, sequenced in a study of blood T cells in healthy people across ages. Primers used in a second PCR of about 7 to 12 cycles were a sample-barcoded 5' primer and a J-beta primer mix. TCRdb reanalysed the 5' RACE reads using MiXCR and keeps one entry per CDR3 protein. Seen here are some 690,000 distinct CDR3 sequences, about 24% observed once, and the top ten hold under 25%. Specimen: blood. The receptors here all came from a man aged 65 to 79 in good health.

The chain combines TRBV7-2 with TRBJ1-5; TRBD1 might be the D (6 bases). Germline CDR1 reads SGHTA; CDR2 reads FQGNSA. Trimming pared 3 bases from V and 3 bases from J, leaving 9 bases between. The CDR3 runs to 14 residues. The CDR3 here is CASSLGASNQPQHF. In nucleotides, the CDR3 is TGTGCCAGCAGCTTGGGGGCTTCCAATCAGCCCCAGCATTTT.

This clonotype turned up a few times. CDR3 nucleotides: TGCAGTGCCCTAGGGTTTAGCCTATCCTACAATGAGCAGTTCTTC. Amino acids: CSALGFSLSYNEQFF. The genes are TRBV20-1 and TRBJ2-1; no reliable D call. V dropped 6 bases and J dropped 1 base, with 16 bases sitting between them. This CDR3 spans 15 amino acids. The germline CDR1 and CDR2 sequences are DFQATT and SNEGSKA (reference sequence).

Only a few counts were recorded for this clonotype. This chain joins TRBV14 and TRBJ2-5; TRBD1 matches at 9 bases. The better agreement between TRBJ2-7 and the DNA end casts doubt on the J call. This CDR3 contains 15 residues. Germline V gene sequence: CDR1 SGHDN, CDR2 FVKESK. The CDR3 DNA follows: TGTGCCAGCAGGGGGACGGGACAGGGCCCCTACGAGCAGTACTTC. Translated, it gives CASRGTGQGPYEQYF.

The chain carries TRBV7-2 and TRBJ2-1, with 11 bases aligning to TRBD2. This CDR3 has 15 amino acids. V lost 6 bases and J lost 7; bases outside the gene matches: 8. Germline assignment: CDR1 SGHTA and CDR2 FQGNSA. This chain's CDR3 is CASRMSGLAENEQFF. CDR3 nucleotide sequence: TGTGCCAGCAGGATGTCGGGACTAGCGGAGAATGAGCAGTTCTTC.

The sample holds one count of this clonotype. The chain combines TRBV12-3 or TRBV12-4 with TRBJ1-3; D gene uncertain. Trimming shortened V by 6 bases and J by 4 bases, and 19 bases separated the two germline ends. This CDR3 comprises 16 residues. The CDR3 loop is CASRPSAGVGGNTIYF. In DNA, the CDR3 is TGTGCCAGCAGGCCCTCGGCGGGAGTGGGGGGAAACACCATATATTTT.

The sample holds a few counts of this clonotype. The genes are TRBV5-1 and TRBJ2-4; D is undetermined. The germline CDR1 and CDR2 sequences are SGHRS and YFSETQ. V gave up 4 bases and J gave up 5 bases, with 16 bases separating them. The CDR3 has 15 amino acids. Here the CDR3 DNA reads TGCGCCAGCAGCATGATAGGATATGGGGAAAACATTCAGTACTTC. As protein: CASSMIGYGENIQYF.

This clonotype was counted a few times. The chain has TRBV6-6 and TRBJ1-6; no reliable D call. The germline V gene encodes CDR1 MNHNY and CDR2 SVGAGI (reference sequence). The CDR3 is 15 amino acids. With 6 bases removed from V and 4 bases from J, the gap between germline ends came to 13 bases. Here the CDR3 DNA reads TGTGCCAGCAGGACGGCGGAAAATTATAATTCACCCCTCCACTTT. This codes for CASRTAENYNSPLHF.

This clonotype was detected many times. The CDR3 DNA reads as TGTGCCAGCAGCGAGACTGGCGTGTACCAAGAGACCCAGTACTTC. It codes for CASSETGVYQETQYF. This chain uses TRBV7-9 with TRBJ2-5; no clear D. The germline CDR1 and CDR2 sequences are SEHNR and FQNEAQ (reference sequence). The CDR3 covers 15 residues. The V and J ends lost 5 bases and 0 bases respectively, with 13 bases between them.